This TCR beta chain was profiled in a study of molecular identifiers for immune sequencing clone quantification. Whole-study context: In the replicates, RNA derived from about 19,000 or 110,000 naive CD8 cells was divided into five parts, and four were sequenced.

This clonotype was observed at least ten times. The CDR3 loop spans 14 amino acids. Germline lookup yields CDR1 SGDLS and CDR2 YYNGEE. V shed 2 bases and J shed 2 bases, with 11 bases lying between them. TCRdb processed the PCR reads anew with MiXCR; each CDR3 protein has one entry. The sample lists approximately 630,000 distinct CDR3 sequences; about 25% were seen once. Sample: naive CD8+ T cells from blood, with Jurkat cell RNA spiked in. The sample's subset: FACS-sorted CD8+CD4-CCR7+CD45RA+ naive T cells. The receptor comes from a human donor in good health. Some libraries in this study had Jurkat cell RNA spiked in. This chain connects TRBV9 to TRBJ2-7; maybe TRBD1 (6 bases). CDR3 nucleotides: TGTGCCAGCAGCGTTGAGGGGGTGCCCTACGAGCAGTACTTC. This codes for CASSVEGVPYEQYF.